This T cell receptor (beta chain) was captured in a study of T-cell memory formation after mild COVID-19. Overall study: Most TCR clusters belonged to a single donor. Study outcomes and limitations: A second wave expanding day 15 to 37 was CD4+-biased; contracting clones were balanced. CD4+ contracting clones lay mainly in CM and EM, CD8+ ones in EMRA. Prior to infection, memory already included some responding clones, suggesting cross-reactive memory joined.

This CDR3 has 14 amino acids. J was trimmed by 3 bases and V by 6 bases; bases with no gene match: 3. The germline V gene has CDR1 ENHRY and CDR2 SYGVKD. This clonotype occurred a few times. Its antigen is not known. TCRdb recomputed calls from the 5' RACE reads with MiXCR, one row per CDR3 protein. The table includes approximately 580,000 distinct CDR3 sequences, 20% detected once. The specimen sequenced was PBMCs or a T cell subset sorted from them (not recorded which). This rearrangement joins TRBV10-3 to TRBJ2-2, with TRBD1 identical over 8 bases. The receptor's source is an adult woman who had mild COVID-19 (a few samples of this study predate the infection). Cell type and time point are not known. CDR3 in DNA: TGTGCCATCAGAGGACAGGGAGACACCGGGGAGCTGTTTTTT. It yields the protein CAIRGQGDTGELFF.